One and the same sample provided the 6 T cell receptor beta chains below, sequenced in a study of T cell changes during pregnancy in multiple sclerosis. Only in-frame clones appear in the TCRdb table, and some are missing; sequencing was by immunoSEQ multiplex PCR. The repertoire has 45,000 to 60,000 clones, 70% to 90% of them found once; the top ten carry about 1.8%. This material consisted of peripheral blood, taken in the first trimester of pregnancy. Every receptor here comes from a female donor with multiple sclerosis, enrolled in a pregnancy study.

The J gene is TRBJ2-7, the V gene TRBV2; 8 nucleotides line up with TRBD2. The CDR3 totals 12 residues. Germline V lookup: CDR1 SNHLY, CDR2 FYNNEI. V was clipped by 5 bases and J by 7 bases; unmatched bases: 4. The CDR3, as DNA: TGTGCCAGCAGTCCCCTAGCGGGTGAGCAGTACTTC. This translates into CASSPLAGEQYF.

This chain connects TRBV7-2 to TRBJ1-1; 7 nucleotides match TRBD1. This CDR3 has 12 amino acids. Per the germline V gene, CDR1 is SGHTA and CDR2 is FQGNSA. V lost 4 bases to trimming and J lost 10 bases; unmatched junction nucleotides: 6. CDR3 amino acids: CASSSRQGTAFF. The DNA for the CDR3 is TGTGCCAGCAGCTCCCGACAGGGAACAGCTTTCTTT.

The chain recombines TRBV6-6 with TRBJ2-7; D uncertain. Per germline, CDR1 MNHNY and CDR2 SVGAGI (reference sequence). The CDR3 is 13 amino acids. The V and J ends lost 0 bases and 7 bases respectively, with 10 bases between them. CDR3 residues: CASSYSSNTEQYF. CDR3 bases: TGTGCCAGCAGTTACTCGTCCAACACGGAGCAGTACTTC.

The rearrangement uses TRBV7-8 and TRBJ2-5; no clear D gene. Per the germline V gene, CDR1 is SGHVS and CDR2 is FQNEAQ. Trimming stripped 6 bases from V and 2 bases from J, with 10 bases between. CDR3 length equals 13 residues. The CDR3 reads CASRQLLQETQYF. The CDR3 bases are TGTGCCAGCAGACAACTATTACAAGAGACCCAGTACTTC.

The chain is built from TRBV29-1 and TRBJ1-1; TRBD1 agrees at 7 bases. The CDR3 extends over 12 amino acids. Germline CDR1 reads SQVTM; CDR2 reads ANQGSEA. V dropped 7 bases and J dropped 1; count of bases not matched to a gene: 3. The CDR3 reads CSAGDRNTEAFF. As DNA, the CDR3 is TGCAGCGCTGGGGACAGGAACACTGAAGCTTTCTTT.

The J gene is TRBJ1-2, the V gene TRBV4-1; possibly TRBD1 for D (6 bases). The V gene's germline CDR1 is MGHRA and CDR2 YSYEKL. V was clipped by 0 bases and J by 3 bases, with 14 bases between them. The CDR3 spans 16 residues. CDR3 coding DNA: TGCGCCAGCAGCCAAGACTTCAGGGGCCCGGACTATGGCTACACCTTC. Encoded protein: CASSQDFRGPDYGYTF.